This T cell receptor beta chain originates from a study of blood T cell repertoires in COVID-19 (dated by TCRdb to 2018 to 2021). Regarding the complete study: Samples from collaborators originated in the United States, Italy and Spain and spanned both the acute and convalescent phases of COVID-19. Subjects who had been exposed to COVID-19, were actively infected with it, or had recovered from it provided the deeply sampled blood TCRbeta repertoires that made up the dataset. The material from the prospective study consisted of cDNA or gDNA derived from T cells, B-cell-depleted T cells, or PBMCs. The repertoires were released in a freely available public database intended as a resource for research on the immune response to SARS-CoV-2. Sample metadata almost always included a de-identified subject ID, COVID-19 status, age in years and sex. The samples were drawn from the first 160 participants of the ongoing ImmuneRACE study and from under 1,500 subjects provided by 6 global collaborators. Where HLA class I and class II types were available, the types were taken from metadata supplied by the sample provider, not from assay-based typing. Study-wide conclusions, independent of this receptor: The quantity of clinical and demographic metadata differed by source and by participant and was supplied without curation.

TCRbeta CDR3 regions were amplified from genomic DNA by means of the immunoSEQ Assay, a bias-controlled multiplex PCR. The study's own analysis went as follows. The number of nucleated cells in each sample was estimated by amplification of reference gene primers within the assay. To quantify the absolute abundance of each unique TCRbeta CDR3 rearrangement, sequence reads were collapsed and filtered. Productive Simpson clonality was computed per sample as the square root of Simpson's diversity index over productive rearrangements. Entries here come from immuneACCESS through TCRdb and include only in-frame sequences with V and J called. Some clones fail to appear in such tables; in the studies checked, an unresolved V gene covers under half of the shortfall, and the cause of the remainder is unknown. V and J calls and clone size come straight from that table; D and trimming were deduced from the DNA. Here the sample has under 200,000 clones; roughly 88% occur a single time. Roughly 2.3% of the sample goes to the ten largest clones.

Collaborating institutions collected whole blood in K2EDTA tubes following their own protocols. For TCRbeta analysis, collaborators shipped samples in one of three forms: frozen whole blood, isolated PBMCs, or DNA extracted from either of those sample types. A note on this clone: Its antigen is still unknown. Per-base qualities were not stored, and no clone one base away is much larger.

From cysteine to phenylalanine, the CDR3 is 13 amino acids long. The CDR3 DNA has 39 bases and is translated from base 1. Deletion took 2 bases off V and 7 bases off J, with a span of 11 bases between the germline ends. The TCR sequence derives from a man younger than 35 with acute or convalescent COVID-19. The sample taken for sequencing was peripheral blood. Rearrangement joined TRBV12-3 or TRBV12-4 to TRBJ1-1; a confident D gene designation cannot be given. The CDR3 here reads CASSLQIRGEAFF. DNA sequence: TGTGCCAGCAGTTTACAGATCCGGGGTGAAGCTTTCTTT.